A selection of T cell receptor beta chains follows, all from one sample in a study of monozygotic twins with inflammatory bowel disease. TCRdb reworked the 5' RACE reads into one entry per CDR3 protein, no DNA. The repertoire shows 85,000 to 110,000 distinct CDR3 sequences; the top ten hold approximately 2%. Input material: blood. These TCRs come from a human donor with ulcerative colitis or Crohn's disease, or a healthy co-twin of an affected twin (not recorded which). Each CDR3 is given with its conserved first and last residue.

CDR3 protein: CASSPSGTRTYEQYF
V gene: TRBV5-5
J gene: TRBJ2-7

CDR3 protein: CASSTPTSGGGNEQFF
V gene: TRBV13
J gene: TRBJ2-1

CDR3 protein: CASSPRAPGGSPLHF
V gene: TRBV18
J gene: TRBJ1-6

CDR3 protein: CASSQVAGVLNIQYF
V gene: TRBV4-2
J gene: TRBJ2-4

CDR3 protein: CASSPRRAGVADTQYF
V gene: TRBV7-2
J gene: TRBJ2-3

CDR3 protein: CSAIPIAGHYNEQFF
V gene: TRBV20-1
J gene: TRBJ2-1

CDR3 protein: CASSPRGSSGGEEQETQYF
V gene: TRBV13
J gene: TRBJ2-5

CDR3 protein: CASSRGGSPIMDIQYF
V gene: TRBV7-9
J gene: TRBJ2-4

CDR3 protein: CASSLGLAAYNEQFF
V gene: TRBV7-2
J gene: TRBJ2-1

CDR3 protein: CASSESGTSAYEQYF
V gene: TRBV6-1
J gene: TRBJ2-7

CDR3 protein: CATGTSGDNEQYF
V gene: TRBV10-3
J gene: TRBJ2-7

CDR3 protein: CASSGETDLYGYTF
V gene: TRBV5-1
J gene: TRBJ1-2

CDR3 protein: CASSLGAGGRYEQYF
V gene: TRBV7-9
J gene: TRBJ2-7

CDR3 protein: CAWSSTPRLAQHF
V gene: TRBV30
J gene: TRBJ1-5

CDR3 protein: CASSPGLTLFEQYF
V gene: TRBV18
J gene: TRBJ2-7

CDR3 protein: CASSSSGGRTNEQFF
V gene: TRBV9
J gene: TRBJ2-1

CDR3 protein: CSARTGGGEQYF
V gene: TRBV20-1
J gene: TRBJ2-7

CDR3 protein: CASRRMGQGSYEQYF
V gene: TRBV7-9
J gene: TRBJ2-7

CDR3 protein: CASSDRHSAGHNEQFF
V gene: TRBV5-6
J gene: TRBJ2-1

CDR3 protein: CATSSGQGYEQYF
V gene: TRBV5-5
J gene: TRBJ2-7

CDR3 protein: CASSLMLSQNTDTQYF
V gene: TRBV5-4
J gene: TRBJ2-3

CDR3 protein: CASSTHRETYEQYF
V gene: TRBV7-2
J gene: TRBJ2-7

CDR3 protein: CSARVEGARYEQYF
V gene: TRBV20-1
J gene: TRBJ2-7

CDR3 protein: CATSRERVFSYEQYF
V gene: TRBV15
J gene: TRBJ2-7

CDR3 protein: CASSITGPNSYEQYF
V gene: TRBV19
J gene: TRBJ2-7

CDR3 protein: CASSQVGINNEQFF
V gene: TRBV4-3
J gene: TRBJ2-1

CDR3 protein: CASSRSYRYEQYF
V gene: TRBV12-3/TRBV12-4
J gene: TRBJ2-7

CDR3 protein: CASSHPRRDSLVMVGANVLTF
V gene: TRBV28
J gene: TRBJ2-6

CDR3 protein: CASSQAGLADNTDTQYF
V gene: TRBV4-3
J gene: TRBJ2-3

CDR3 protein: CASSEPGIWLNEQFF
V gene: TRBV5-1
J gene: TRBJ2-1

CDR3 protein: CASSLRRTGGYSPLHF
V gene: TRBV7-2
J gene: TRBJ1-6

CDR3 protein: CASSLTTGGNTIYF
V gene: TRBV7-9
J gene: TRBJ1-3

CDR3 protein: CASSLQWRGTDTQYF
V gene: TRBV28
J gene: TRBJ2-3

CDR3 protein: CASSQGGTQRETQYF
V gene: TRBV3-1
J gene: TRBJ2-5

CDR3 protein: CASSQVSQSENTEAFF
V gene: TRBV4-2
J gene: TRBJ1-1

CDR3 protein: CASSTEETQYF
V gene: TRBV5-1
J gene: TRBJ2-5

CDR3 protein: CATARGSDYGYTF
V gene: TRBV15
J gene: TRBJ1-2

CDR3 protein: CASSLPSSTDTQYF
V gene: TRBV28
J gene: TRBJ2-3

CDR3 protein: CASHPTYNEQFF
V gene: TRBV2
J gene: TRBJ2-1

CDR3 protein: CASSVAVGDRGETQYF
V gene: TRBV9
J gene: TRBJ2-5

CDR3 protein: CASSREVHNEQFF
V gene: TRBV11-3
J gene: TRBJ2-1

CDR3 protein: CASSLQAYEQYF
V gene: TRBV7-9
J gene: TRBJ2-7

CDR3 protein: CASSLGENSPLHF
V gene: TRBV5-1
J gene: TRBJ1-6

CDR3 protein: CASSPTGGLQETQYF
V gene: TRBV7-2
J gene: TRBJ2-5

CDR3 protein: CASTRSIGGDQPQHF
V gene: TRBV19
J gene: TRBJ1-5

CDR3 protein: CASSRVPGVWNTEAFF
V gene: TRBV3-1
J gene: TRBJ1-1

CDR3 protein: CSAPSEGADTQYF
V gene: TRBV20-1
J gene: TRBJ2-3

CDR3 protein: CSAPPSGPYNEQFF
V gene: TRBV20-1
J gene: TRBJ2-1

CDR3 protein: CASSYSGWQETQYF
V gene: TRBV11-2
J gene: TRBJ2-5

CDR3 protein: CATKDSFSNEQFF
V gene: TRBV24-1
J gene: TRBJ2-1

CDR3 protein: CASSSWTGSTDTQYF
V gene: TRBV6-5
J gene: TRBJ2-3